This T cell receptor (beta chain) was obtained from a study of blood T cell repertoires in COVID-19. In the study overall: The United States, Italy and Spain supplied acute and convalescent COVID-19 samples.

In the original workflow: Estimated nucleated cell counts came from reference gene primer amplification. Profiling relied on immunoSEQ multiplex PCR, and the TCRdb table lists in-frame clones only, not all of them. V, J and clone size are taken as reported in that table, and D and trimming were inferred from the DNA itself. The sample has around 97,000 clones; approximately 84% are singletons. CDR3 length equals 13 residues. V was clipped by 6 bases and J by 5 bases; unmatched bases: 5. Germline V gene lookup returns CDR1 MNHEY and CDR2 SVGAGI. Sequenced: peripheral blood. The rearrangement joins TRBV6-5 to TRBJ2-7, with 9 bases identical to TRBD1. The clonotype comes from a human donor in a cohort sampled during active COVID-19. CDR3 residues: CASRGTGSHEQYF. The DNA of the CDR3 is TGTGCCAGCAGGGGGACAGGGTCCCACGAGCAGTACTTC.